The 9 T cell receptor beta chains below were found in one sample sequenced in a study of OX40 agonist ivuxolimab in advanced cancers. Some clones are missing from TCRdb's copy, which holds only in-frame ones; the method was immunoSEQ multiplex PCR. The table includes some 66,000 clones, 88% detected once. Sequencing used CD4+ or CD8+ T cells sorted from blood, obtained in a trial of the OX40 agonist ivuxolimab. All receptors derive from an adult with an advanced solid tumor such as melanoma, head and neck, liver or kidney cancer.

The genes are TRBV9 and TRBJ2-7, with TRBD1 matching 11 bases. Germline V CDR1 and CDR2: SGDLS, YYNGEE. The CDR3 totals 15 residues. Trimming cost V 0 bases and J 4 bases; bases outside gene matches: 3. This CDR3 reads CASSVGGTGGYEQYF. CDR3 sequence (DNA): TGTGCCAGCAGCGTAGGGGGGACAGGGGGATACGAGCAGTACTTC.

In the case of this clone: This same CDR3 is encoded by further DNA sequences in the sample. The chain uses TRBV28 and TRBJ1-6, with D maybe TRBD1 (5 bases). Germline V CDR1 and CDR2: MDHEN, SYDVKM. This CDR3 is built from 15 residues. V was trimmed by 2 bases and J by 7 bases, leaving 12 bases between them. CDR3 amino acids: CASSLVQGGNSPLHF. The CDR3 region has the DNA TGTGCCAGCAGTTTAGTGCAGGGAGGGAATTCACCCCTCCACTTT.

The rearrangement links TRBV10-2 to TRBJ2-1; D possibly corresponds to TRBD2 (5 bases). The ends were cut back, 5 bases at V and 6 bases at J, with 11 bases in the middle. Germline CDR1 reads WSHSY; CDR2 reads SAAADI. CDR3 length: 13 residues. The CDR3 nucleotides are TGCGCCAGCAGTTTGGGAGCCGTCAATGAGCAGTTCTTC. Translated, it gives CASSLGAVNEQFF.

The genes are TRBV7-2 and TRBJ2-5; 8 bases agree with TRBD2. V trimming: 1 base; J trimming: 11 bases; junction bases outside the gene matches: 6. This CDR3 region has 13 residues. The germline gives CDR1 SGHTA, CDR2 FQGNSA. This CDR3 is CASSLGGGPGQYF. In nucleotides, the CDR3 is TGTGCCAGCAGCTTAGGCGGGGGGCCCGGGCAGTACTTC.

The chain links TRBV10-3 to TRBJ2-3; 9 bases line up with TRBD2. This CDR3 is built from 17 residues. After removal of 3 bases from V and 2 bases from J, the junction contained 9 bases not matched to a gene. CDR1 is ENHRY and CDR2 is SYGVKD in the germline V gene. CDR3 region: CAISEGQGGGVTDTQYF. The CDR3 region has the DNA TGTGCCATCAGTGAAGGTCAGGGCGGGGGGGTCACAGATACGCAGTATTTT.

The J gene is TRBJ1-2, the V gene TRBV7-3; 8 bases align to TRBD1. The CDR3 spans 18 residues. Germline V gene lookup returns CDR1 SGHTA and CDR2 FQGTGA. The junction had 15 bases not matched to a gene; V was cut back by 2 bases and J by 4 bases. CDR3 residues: CASSLYLLGQGQSYGYTF. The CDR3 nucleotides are TGTGCCAGCAGCTTATACCTACTTGGACAGGGTCAGTCCTATGGCTACACCTTC.

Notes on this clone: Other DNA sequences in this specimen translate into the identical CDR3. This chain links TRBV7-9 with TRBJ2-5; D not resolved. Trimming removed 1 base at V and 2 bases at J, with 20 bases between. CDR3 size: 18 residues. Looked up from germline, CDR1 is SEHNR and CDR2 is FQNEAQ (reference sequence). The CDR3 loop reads CASSLVVLGSPPQETQYF. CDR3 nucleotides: TGTGCCAGCAGCTTAGTGGTATTAGGGTCTCCCCCGCAAGAGACCCAGTACTTC.

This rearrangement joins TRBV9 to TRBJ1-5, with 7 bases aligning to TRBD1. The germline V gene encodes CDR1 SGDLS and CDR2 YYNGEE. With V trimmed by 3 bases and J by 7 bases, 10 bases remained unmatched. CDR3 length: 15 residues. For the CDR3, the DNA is TGTGCCAGCAGCGCCGACTCGACAGGGTCACAGCCCCAGCATTTT. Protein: CASSADSTGSQPQHF.

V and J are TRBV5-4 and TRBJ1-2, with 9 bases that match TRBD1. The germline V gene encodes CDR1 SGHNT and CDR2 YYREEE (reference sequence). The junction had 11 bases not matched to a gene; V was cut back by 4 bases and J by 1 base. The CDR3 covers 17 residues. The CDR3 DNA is TGTGCCAGCAGCCCACGGGACAGGGCCACCAATAACTATGGCTACACCTTC. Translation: CASSPRDRATNNYGYTF. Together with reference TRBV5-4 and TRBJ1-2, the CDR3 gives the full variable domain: ETGVTQSPTHLIKTRGQQVTLRCSSQSGHNTVSWYQQALGQGPQFIFQYYREEENGRGNFPPRFSGLQFPNYSSELNVNALELDDSALYLCASSPRDRATNNYGYTFGSGTRLTVV.